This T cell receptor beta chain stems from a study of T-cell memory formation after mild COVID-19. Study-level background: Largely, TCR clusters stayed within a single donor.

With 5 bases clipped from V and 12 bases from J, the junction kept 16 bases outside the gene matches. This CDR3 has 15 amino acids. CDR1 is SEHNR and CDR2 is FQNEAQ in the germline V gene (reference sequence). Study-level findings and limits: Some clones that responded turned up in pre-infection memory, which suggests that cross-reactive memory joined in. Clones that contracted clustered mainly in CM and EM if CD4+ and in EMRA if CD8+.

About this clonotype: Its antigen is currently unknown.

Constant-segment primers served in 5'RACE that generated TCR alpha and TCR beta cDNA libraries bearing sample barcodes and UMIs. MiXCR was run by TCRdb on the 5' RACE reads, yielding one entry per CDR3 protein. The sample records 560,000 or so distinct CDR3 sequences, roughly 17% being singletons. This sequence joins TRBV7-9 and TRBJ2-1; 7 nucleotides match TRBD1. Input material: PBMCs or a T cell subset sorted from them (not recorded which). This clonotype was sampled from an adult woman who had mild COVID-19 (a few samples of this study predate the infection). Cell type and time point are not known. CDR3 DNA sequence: TGTGCCAGCAGCCAACAGGGACAGCTTTTCATGGGGCAGTTCTTC. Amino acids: CASSQQGQLFMGQFF.